A selection of T cell receptor beta chains follows, all from one sample in a study of molecular identifiers for immune sequencing clone quantification. TCRdb analysed the PCR reads with MiXCR anew, one entry per CDR3 protein. The repertoire holds about 630,000 distinct CDR3 sequences, with 25% as singletons. Input material: naive CD8+ T cells from blood, with Jurkat cell RNA spiked in. The receptor source for this set is a human donor in good health. Some libraries in this study had Jurkat cell RNA spiked in. The conserved cysteine and the conserved F or W are not part of the CDR3 here.

cdr3_aa	v_call	j_call
ASSLSSGSGNTIY	TRBV5-3	TRBJ1-3
ASSLAAQGGWDEQY	TRBV5-4	TRBJ2-7
ATSTGNTEAF	TRBV24-1	TRBJ1-1
ASSPTGTLRTGELF	TRBV18	TRBJ2-2
ASSLRGTGGNSYEQY	TRBV7-9	TRBJ2-7
ASGDNTDTQY	TRBV7-9	TRBJ2-3
ASSYSWDRRTYEQY	TRBV6-2/TRBV6-3	TRBJ2-7
ASSLVAGAFGETQY	TRBV27	TRBJ2-5
ASSHRGAGLAGNNEQF	TRBV11-3	TRBJ2-1
SARDIVGPTDTQY	TRBV20-1	TRBJ2-3
ASSPSGVSGNTIY	TRBV11-2	TRBJ1-3
ASSLAGMNTEAF	TRBV5-4	TRBJ1-1
ASSTKPPDRASSYEQY	TRBV19	TRBJ2-7
ASSLGGTPNTGELF	TRBV5-1	TRBJ2-2
ASTYVGGDEQY	TRBV6-2/TRBV6-3	TRBJ2-7
SVDGTGEIFNYGYT	TRBV29-1	TRBJ1-2
ASSSSAAATNEKLF	TRBV6-5	TRBJ1-4
ASSLTPRDGAYEQY	TRBV6-5	TRBJ2-7
ASGLNLGQGAYNEQF	TRBV12-5	TRBJ2-1
ASSLGVGGDQPQH	TRBV7-2	TRBJ1-5
ASSSVQGGGNEKLF	TRBV7-9	TRBJ1-4
ASAPWPGVNEQF	TRBV28	TRBJ2-1
ASSSWTGGFDIQY	TRBV13	TRBJ2-4
ASSRGTGLSYEQY	TRBV19	TRBJ2-7
ASSLRGRGAEAF	TRBV28	TRBJ1-1
ASSKRGHRMTDTQY	TRBV7-9	TRBJ2-3
ASSQDASGYEQY	TRBV4-3	TRBJ2-7
ASRALAGGPIDTQY	TRBV27	TRBJ2-3
ASSLDGADQPQH	TRBV7-6	TRBJ1-5
ASATGGSYNEQF	TRBV23-1	TRBJ2-1
ASSYWEGDEQF	TRBV6-2/TRBV6-3	TRBJ2-1
VSRSQSNTEAF	TRBV27	TRBJ1-1
ASSPVVGQGAEEQY	TRBV7-9	TRBJ2-7
ASKSSMDRGISGNTIY	TRBV12-3/TRBV12-4	TRBJ1-3
SALGLNKLRTDTQY	TRBV29-1	TRBJ2-3
ASSGGLAKNIQY	TRBV12-3/TRBV12-4	TRBJ2-4
ASTIDISNQPQH	TRBV19	TRBJ1-5
ASSPKLGWSEYGYT	TRBV5-6	TRBJ1-2
SASGPGGNQPQH	TRBV20-1	TRBJ1-5
AWSRGSGNQPQH	TRBV30	TRBJ1-5
ASGLSGNSDTQY	TRBV6-2/TRBV6-3	TRBJ2-3
ASSYSGLADTQDSETQY	TRBV6-2/TRBV6-3	TRBJ2-5
ASSLWFGREASNEQF	TRBV12-3/TRBV12-4	TRBJ2-1
SAWDRETYEQY	TRBV20-1	TRBJ2-7
SARTGLSVLNQPQH	TRBV20-1	TRBJ1-5
AISEGAGTDTQY	TRBV10-3	TRBJ2-3
ASRDPGQGNEKLF	TRBV28	TRBJ1-4
SARLGVGTGELF	TRBV20-1	TRBJ2-2
ATSDLDRGRLDEQF	TRBV24-1	TRBJ2-1
ASSLSQLGQPQH	TRBV12-3/TRBV12-4	TRBJ1-5
ASSLGRNTVY	TRBV7-9	TRBJ1-3
ASSPPASAEPYTEAF	TRBV18	TRBJ1-1
ASSRNGITDPNEKLF	TRBV4-3	TRBJ1-4
ASSFSGVNEKLF	TRBV7-6	TRBJ1-4
ASSLYAGQPNYEQY	TRBV5-5	TRBJ2-7
ASSEPDTGSPEAF	TRBV6-1	TRBJ1-1
ASSQYFGTEQY	TRBV3-1	TRBJ2-7
ASRVGAWTEAF	TRBV6-6	TRBJ1-1
ASSVEDIAYEQY	TRBV9	TRBJ2-7
AWSVWEGTSGRQETQY	TRBV30	TRBJ2-5